What follows are 23 T cell receptor delta chains derived from one specimen sequenced in a study of gamma-delta T cells after stem cell transplantation. TCRdb re-called the RT-PCR reads with CATT. The repertoire holds 2,500 to 3,500 delta-chain clones, with roughly 4.3% as singletons. The sequencing input was gamma-delta T cells. Receptor source: a human donor. It is not recorded whose cells these are; they may come from a transplant donor.

This clone turned up a few times. The protein TCRdb lists belongs to a much larger clone and differs from this DNA's translation at residue 4, which points to a read error; the protein shown is made from the DNA. The rearrangement uses TRDV2 and TRDJ1, with TRDD3 matching 13 bases. Germline trimming cut 6 bases from V and 2 bases from J; bases unmatched to any gene: 14. Per germline, CDR1 GEAIGNYY and CDR2 EKD. The CDR3 spans 18 residues. The CDR3 sequence is CACNILTGGYGRTDKLIF. CDR3 in DNA: TGTGCCTGTAACATTCTCACTGGGGGATACGGTCGGACCGATAAACTCATCTTT.

This clone was seen a handful of times. The rearrangement uses TRDV2 and TRDJ1; 7 nucleotides line up with TRDD3. Germline V lookup: CDR1 GEAIGNYY, CDR2 EKD. This CDR3 has 15 residues. Losses at the gene ends were 2 bases for V and 3 bases for J; bases not matched to a gene: 8. The CDR3 DNA follows: TGTGCCTGTGACAGCCTGGGGGGTCTAGCCGATAAACTCATCTTT. This codes for CACDSLGGLADKLIF.

Relative to its sample, this clone is medium-sized. This chain uses TRDV2 with TRDJ1; TRDD3 matches 13 bases. The length of the CDR3 is 16 residues. In germline, CDR1 is GEAIGNYY, CDR2 EKD. With V trimmed by 7 bases and J by 1 base, 8 bases remained unmatched. CDR3 DNA sequence: TGTGCCTGCTCGTTACTGGGGGATACGGGCACCGATAAACTCATCTTT. It specifies CACSLLGDTGTDKLIF.

Sample share makes this clone medium-sized. CDR3 DNA sequence: TGTGCCTGTGACACAATGGGGGATACGCATGGGGAACTCATCTTT. Its protein product is CACDTMGDTHGELIF. The V gene is TRDV2, the J gene TRDJ1; TRDD3 aligns across 11 bases. The CDR3 has 15 amino acids. Per germline, CDR1 GEAIGNYY and CDR2 EKD. The trim removed 1 base at V and 9 bases at J, leaving 9 bases unmatched.

By share, this clone counts as medium-sized. The gene calls are TRDV2 and TRDJ1, with 9 bases lining up with TRDD3. Germline V lookup: CDR1 GEAIGNYY, CDR2 EKD. J lost 8 bases, V lost 0 bases, and 15 bases had no gene match. The CDR3 length is 17 residues. The CDR3 nucleotides are TGTGCCTGTGACACCGTAACTTCTGGGGGATCACAGCTAAAACTCATCTTT. This sequence encodes CACDTVTSGGSQLKLIF.

The chain employs TRDV2 and TRDJ3; 8 nucleotides agree with TRDD3. Germline-derived CDR1 and CDR2 are GEAIGNYY and EKD. With V trimmed by 0 bases and J by 0 bases, 6 bases remained unmatched. There are 19 residues in the CDR3. CDR3 bases: TGTGCCTGTGACACCGTACTGGGGGCCGACTCCTGGGACACCCGACAGATGTTTTTC. Its protein product is CACDTVLGADSWDTRQMFF.

By sample share, this clone is medium-sized (0.01 to 0.1%). The V gene is TRDV2, the J gene TRDJ1, with 9 bases aligning to TRDD3. The CDR3 sequence is 17 residues long. Germline loops: CDR1 GEAIGNYY, CDR2 EKD. V was pared by 0 bases and J by 0 bases, with 7 bases of the junction left unmatched. The CDR3 DNA reads TGTGCCTGTGACACCCTTACTGGGGGACGGTACACCGATAAACTCATCTTT. Protein: CACDTLTGGRYTDKLIF.

In this sample, this clone turned up a few times. One base away lies a much larger clone, so this may be a sequencing read error. The chain is built from TRDV2 and TRDJ1; 12 bases map to TRDD3. CDR1 GEAIGNYY and CDR2 EKD come from the germline V gene. The CDR3 contains 15 residues. The CDR3 loop is CACDTLGDTDDKPIF. Written as DNA, the CDR3 is TGTGCCTGTGACACCCTGGGGGATACGGACGATAAACCCATCTTT.

A remark on this clone: This likely traces to a read error, being one base from a far larger clone. Within the sample, other DNA sequences also encode this same CDR3. The chain couples TRDV2 to TRDJ1; TRDD3 matches 10 bases. V lost 4 bases to trimming and J lost 5 bases; unmatched junction nucleotides: 18. The CDR3 covers 18 residues. The germline V gene has CDR1 GEAIGNYY and CDR2 EKD. CDR3 coding DNA: TGTGCCTGTGATAGAGTCCCTACTGGGGGATTTGACTTGGATAAACTCATCTTT. Translation: CACDRVPTGGFDLDKLIF.

As to this clone: A far larger clone is a single base away, which makes a read error likely. V is TRDV2 and J is TRDJ1, with D perhaps TRDD3 (5 bases). The CDR3 runs to 15 residues. Germline V gives CDR1 GEAIGNYY, CDR2 EKD. Trimming left V 3 bases short and J 6 bases short, with 19 bases between. CDR3 nucleotide sequence: TGTGCCTGTGACGCCGTCGGGGAAGAAGGAAATAAACTCATCTTT. This translates into CACDAVGEEGNKLIF.

By frequency in the sample, this clone is medium-sized. V and J are TRDV2 and TRDJ1; D is ambiguous. V lost 4 bases and J 1 base, leaving 18 bases between the germline ends. The germline V gene has CDR1 GEAIGNYY and CDR2 EKD. The CDR3 extends over 16 amino acids. CDR3 sequence (DNA): TGTGCCTGTGATAGTGTCGGGACCGAGGTCACCGATAAACTCATCTTT. This encodes CACDSVGTEVTDKLIF.

Remarks on this clone: With only one base between it and a far larger clone, this is likely a read error. Within the sample, other DNA sequences also encode this same CDR3. CDR3 sequence (DNA): TGTGCCTGCGACCCCTTACTGGGGGAGATACAGTACACCGATAAACTCATCTTT. This codes for CACDPLLGEIQYTDKLIF. The chain is built from TRDV2 and TRDJ1, with 9 nucleotides matching TRDD3. The CDR3 consists of 18 residues. Germline loops: CDR1 GEAIGNYY, CDR2 EKD. V was clipped by 7 bases and J by 0 bases; unmatched bases: 17.

This clone is large. V usage is TRDV2 and J usage is TRDJ1, with unresolved D. Deletions cut 0 bases from V and 0 bases from J, with 7 bases between. The CDR3 runs to 14 residues. From germline, CDR1 is GEAIGNYY and CDR2 EKD. The chain's CDR3 is CACDTLQYTDKLIF. The CDR3 bases are TGTGCCTGTGACACCCTCCAGTACACCGATAAACTCATCTTT.

This clone was found a few times. The genes are TRDV2 and TRDJ1, with TRDD3 matching over 11 bases. Germline values: CDR1 GEAIGNYY, CDR2 EKD. This CDR3 comprises 19 residues. V dropped 2 bases and J dropped 2; count of bases not matched to a gene: 15. CDR3 nucleotides: TGTGCCTGTGACAGAGTCCCTACTGGGGGATATACCGCGACCGATAAACTCATCTTT. Encoded protein: CACDRVPTGGYTATDKLIF.

As concerns this clone: A much larger clonotype is one base distant, so this may be a read error. The chain is built from TRDV2 and TRDJ1, with TRDD3 identical over 8 bases. CDR1 and CDR2 from the germline V gene are GEAIGNYY and EKD. Germline trimming cut 5 bases from V and 0 bases from J; bases unmatched to any gene: 10. CDR3 size: 16 residues. Here the CDR3 reads CACGPLTGGNTDKLIF. The CDR3 DNA reads as TGTGCCTGTGGCCCCCTTACTGGGGGTAACACCGATAAACTCATCTTT.

Judged by abundance, this clone is medium-sized (0.01 to 0.1%). This sample includes further DNA sequences coding for the same CDR3. The V and J genes are TRDV2 and TRDJ1, with TRDD3 identical over 13 bases. The CDR3 length is 18 residues. V was clipped by 3 bases and J by 4 bases; unmatched bases: 13. Per germline, CDR1 GEAIGNYY and CDR2 EKD. CDR3 DNA: TGTGCCTGTGACCAAGTACTGGGGGATACGCTACTGGACGATAAACTCATCTTT. As protein: CACDQVLGDTLLDDKLIF.

This clone was counted only a few times. A far larger clone differs by one base, so this is likely a read error. The identical CDR3 is also encoded by other nucleotide sequences in the sample. The V and J genes are TRDV2 and TRDJ2; 8 bases map to TRDD3. This CDR3 contains 18 residues. The germline V gene has CDR1 GEAIGNYY and CDR2 EKD. CDR3 loop: CACDTLETGGPFRAQLFF. The CDR3 bases are TGTGCCTGCGACACGTTGGAGACTGGGGGTCCTTTTAGAGCACAACTCTTCTTT.

About this clone itself: The translation of this DNA and the TCRdb protein of a much larger clone differ at residue 12, probably owing to a read error; the protein shown here is translated from the DNA. The genes are TRDV2 and TRDJ1; TRDD3 matches 7 bases. This CDR3 is built from 18 residues. After removal of 0 bases from V and 2 bases from J, the junction contained 14 bases not matched to a gene. The germline V gene encodes CDR1 GEAIGNYY and CDR2 EKD. In DNA, the CDR3 is TGTGCCTGTGACACCATGCCTTCGACTGGGGAAGAAACCGATAAACTCATCTTT. Translation: CACDTMPSTGEETDKLIF.

The CDR3 DNA is TGTGCCTGTGACGCCGTAGAATCTACTGAAAAAAACACCGATAAACTCATCTTT. Protein product: CACDAVESTEKNTDKLIF. This rearrangement joins TRDV2 to TRDJ1; D is uncertain. Germline lookup yields CDR1 GEAIGNYY and CDR2 EKD. V was clipped by 3 bases and J by 0 bases, with 22 bases between them. The length of the CDR3 is 18 residues.

This clone is judged large. Other DNA variants within this sample encode the same CDR3. The V and J genes are TRDV2 and TRDJ1; 13 nucleotides line up with TRDD3. The CDR3 runs 23 residues. The germline V gene has CDR1 GEAIGNYY and CDR2 EKD. V was clipped by 3 bases and J by 0 bases; unmatched bases: 24. CDR3 in amino acids: CACDSVLGDTRGGEGPYTDKLIF. The CDR3 DNA follows: TGTGCCTGTGACTCGGTACTGGGGGATACGCGGGGAGGTGAGGGACCGTACACCGATAAACTCATCTTT.

As concerns this clone: A far larger clone is one nucleotide away, so this likely arose from a read error. J is TRDJ1 and V is TRDV2; 10 positions agree with TRDD3. CDR3 size: 21 residues. Germline CDR1 reads GEAIGNYY; CDR2 reads EKD. Here the CDR3 DNA reads TGTGCCTGTGACACTGTGGGGAGTACTGGGGGATTTCGGGTCGAGGCCGATAACCTCATCTTT. Amino acids: CACDTVGSTGGFRVEADNLIF.

By sample share, this clone is medium-sized. CDR3 loop: CACDTVLVTNSWDTRQMFF. CDR3 nucleotides: TGTGCCTGTGACACTGTACTGGTGACCAACTCCTGGGACACCCGACAGATGTTTTTC. The gene calls are TRDV2 and TRDJ3; tentative D call: TRDD3 (5 bases). The V and J ends lost 1 base and 0 bases respectively, with 15 bases between them. CDR1 GEAIGNYY and CDR2 EKD come from the germline V gene. The CDR3 is 19 residues long.

Details on this clone: A far larger clone is one nucleotide away, so this likely arose from a read error. The rearrangement joins TRDV2 to TRDJ1; TRDD3 matches 8 bases. Losses at the gene ends were 0 bases for V and 1 base for J; bases not matched to a gene: 15. There are 19 residues in the CDR3. Germline V gives CDR1 GEAIGNYY, CDR2 EKD. The CDR3 sequence: CACDTVGVLGGTSTDKLIF. The CDR3 coding sequence is TGTGCCTGTGACACCGTGGGGGTACTGGGGGGTACATCCACCGATAAACTCATCTTT.